These 25 T cell receptor beta chains share one sample of origin, sequenced in a study of OX40 agonist ivuxolimab in advanced cancers. Profiled with immunoSEQ multiplex PCR; TCRdb holds only in-frame clones, not every one. The data contain tens of thousands of clones, 70% to 85% of them seen just once; the ten biggest clones take up around 1.8%. The starting material was CD4+ or CD8+ T cells sorted from blood, obtained in a trial of the OX40 agonist ivuxolimab. The receptors shown here come from an adult with an advanced solid tumor such as melanoma, head and neck, liver or kidney cancer.

The chain is built from TRBV5-8 and TRBJ2-1, with D unresolved. This CDR3 comprises 11 residues. Per the germline V gene, CDR1 is SGHTS and CDR2 is YDEGEE. Trimming stripped 2 bases from V and 13 bases from J, with 10 bases between. Written as DNA, the CDR3 is TGTGCCAGCAGCTTTGACCGTGTCCAGTTCTTC. Its protein product is CASSFDRVQFF.

This chain connects TRBV2 to TRBJ2-5; weak D call: TRBD2 (6 bases). CDR1 and CDR2 from the germline V gene are SNHLY and FYNNEI. The V and J ends lost 4 bases and 3 bases respectively, with 15 bases between them. The length of the CDR3 is 15 residues. The CDR3 sequence: CASSGREVTEETQYF. The CDR3 DNA sequence: TGTGCCAGCAGTGGTAGGGAGGTGACGGAAGAGACCCAGTACTTC. The entire variable domain, with the rest obtained from reference TRBV2 and TRBJ2-5, is as follows: EPEVTQTPSHQVTQMGQEVILRCVPISNHLYFYWYRQILGQKVEFLVSFYNNEISEKSEIFDDQFSVERPDGSNFTLKIRSTKLEDSAMYFCASSGREVTEETQYFGPGTRLLVL.

The chain joins TRBV5-5 to TRBJ2-5; D not resolved. Trimming pared 0 bases from V and 2 bases from J, leaving 11 bases between. The CDR3 spans 15 residues. Looked up from germline, CDR1 is SGHKS and CDR2 is YYEKEE (reference sequence). CDR3 in amino acids: CASSLGFAAQETQYF. In nucleotides, the CDR3 is TGTGCCAGCAGCTTGGGCTTCGCAGCTCAAGAGACCCAGTACTTC.

The CDR3 sequence is CAGAPSITGDPKAFF. For the CDR3, the DNA is TGTGCCGGCGCACCTTCCATAACAGGGGACCCTAAAGCTTTCTTT. V gene TRBV7-9 combines with J gene TRBJ1-1; 7 bases map to TRBD1. The CDR3 has 15 residues. Trimming took 11 bases from V and 9 from J; bases not matched to a gene: 21. Germline CDR1 and CDR2: SEHNR and FQNEAQ (reference sequence).

This chain uses TRBV7-2 with TRBJ2-1, with 10 positions matching TRBD2. The CDR3 extends over 15 amino acids. The V segment lost 1 base and the J segment 5 bases; nucleotides outside the gene matches: 2. Germline CDR1 SGHTA, CDR2 FQGNSA. CDR3 residues: CASSLVLAGNNEQFF. The DNA for the CDR3 is TGTGCCAGCAGCTTAGTACTAGCGGGGAACAATGAGCAGTTCTTC.

CDR3 in amino acids: CASSPFDGGGYTF. Written as DNA, the CDR3 is TGTGCCAGCAGCCCGTTTGACGGTGGTGGCTACACCTTC. V gene TRBV14 combines with J gene TRBJ1-2, with no clear D. V lost 4 bases to trimming and J lost 7 bases, with 13 bases between them. Germline V lookup: CDR1 SGHDN, CDR2 FVKESK. This CDR3 has 13 amino acids.

The chain joins TRBV2 to TRBJ1-5; 9 positions match TRBD1. The CDR3 totals 15 residues. Germline CDR1 is SNHLY and CDR2 is FYNNEI. The J segment lost 7 bases and the V segment lost 0 bases, leaving 4 bases of the junction unmatched. The CDR3 spells CASSEAWGQGQPQHF. The CDR3 nucleotides are TGTGCCAGCAGTGAAGCTTGGGGACAGGGACAGCCCCAGCATTTT.

This chain connects TRBV6-5 to TRBJ1-5; no clear D. This CDR3 spans 13 amino acids. Trimming shortened V by 2 bases and J by 6 bases, and 8 bases separated the two germline ends. Germline V CDR1 and CDR2: MNHEY, SVGAGI. The CDR3 loop reads CASSYTWRQPQHF. The CDR3 DNA sequence: TGTGCCAGCAGTTACACTTGGCGTCAGCCCCAGCATTTT.

J is TRBJ1-1 and V is TRBV5-4, with D hard to call. This CDR3 has 14 amino acids. CDR1 is SGHNT, CDR2 YYREEE, per germline (reference sequence). The V and J ends lost 5 bases and 5 bases respectively, with 16 bases between them. DNA of the CDR3: TGTGCCAGCAGAATTTCTATCTTGGGGACTGAAGCTTTCTTT. This encodes CASRISILGTEAFF.

The rearrangement joins TRBV7-2 to TRBJ2-1; no definite D call. V was clipped by 4 bases and J by 0 bases, with 13 bases between them. The CDR3 contains 16 residues. Germline-derived CDR1 and CDR2 are SGHTA and FQGNSA. In DNA form, the CDR3 reads TGTGCCAGCAGCTCCCGACTGCAGATCTCCTACAATGAGCAGTTCTTC. Translating it yields CASSSRLQISYNEQFF. Supplemented by reference TRBV7-2 and TRBJ2-1, the full variable domain reads GAGVSQSPSNKVTEKGKDVELRCDPISGHTALYWYRQSLGQGLEFLIYFQGNSAPDKSGLPSDRFSAERTGGSVSTLTIQRTQQEDSAVYLCASSSRLQISYNEQFFGPGTRLTVL.

This clone is medium-sized by share. In DNA, the CDR3 is TGTGCCAGCAGTTTGGGTTCGGTGGGGAACACTGAAGCTTTCTTT. Its protein is CASSLGSVGNTEAFF. This chain links TRBV28 with TRBJ1-1, with D unclear. The CDR3 length is 15 residues. The germline gives CDR1 MDHEN, CDR2 SYDVKM. The ends were cut back, 3 bases at V and 1 base at J, with 12 bases in the middle. The entire variable domain, with the rest obtained from reference TRBV28 and TRBJ1-1, is as follows: DVKVTQSSRYLVKRTGEKVFLECVQDMDHENMFWYRQDPGLGLRLIYFSYDVKMKEKGDIPEGYSVSREKKERFSLILESASTNQTSMYLCASSLGSVGNTEAFFGQGTRLTVV.

The chain couples TRBV4-3 to TRBJ2-1, with a possible D match to TRBD1 (5 bases). The CDR3 runs to 13 residues. Germline V gene sequence: CDR1 LGHNA, CDR2 YSLEER. V was clipped by 1 base and J by 9 bases, with 10 bases between them. The CDR3 sequence is CASSQAKGFEQFF. The CDR3 bases are TGCGCCAGCAGCCAAGCAAAGGGGTTTGAGCAGTTCTTC.

The chain couples TRBV6-5 to TRBJ1-6; D gene ambiguous. Germline V gene data show CDR1 as MNHEY and CDR2 as SVGAGI. V was cut by 5 bases and J by 13 bases, with 15 bases left in between. The CDR3 runs 13 residues. In DNA, the CDR3 is TGTGCCAGCAGTCCACAGACGCCCCTCCCCCTCCACTTT. Amino acid sequence: CASSPQTPLPLHF.

V is TRBV7-8 and J is TRBJ2-3; 12 bases fit TRBD2. In germline, CDR1 is SGHVS, CDR2 FQNEAQ. J gave up 5 bases and V 5 bases, and 11 bases lay outside the gene matches. The CDR3 is 17 amino acids. The CDR3 DNA reads TGTGCCAGCAGCCCCTCGACTAGCGGGGGACGAGGAGATACGCAGTATTTT. Translating it yields CASSPSTSGGRGDTQYF.

The chain employs TRBV7-6 and TRBJ1-1; possible D gene TRBD1, 5 bases. CDR1 and CDR2 from the germline V gene are SGHVS and FNYEAQ. The CDR3 totals 15 residues. V was shortened by 0 bases and J by 9 bases, with 17 bases between the two germline ends. This CDR3 reads CASSLADVGAGKAFF. CDR3 DNA: TGTGCCAGCAGCTTAGCGGACGTCGGGGCGGGAAAAGCTTTCTTT.

This clone was seen a few times. The chain couples TRBV18 to TRBJ1-4; D not certain. CDR1 and CDR2 from the germline V gene are KGHSH and LQKENI. This CDR3 has 12 residues. V was clipped by 3 bases and J by 12 bases, with 11 bases between them. The CDR3 DNA reads TGTGCCAGCTCACCGGTTCACCCACAACTGTTTTTT. Its protein is CASSPVHPQLFF.

Only a few counts were recorded for this clone. The V call is TRBV7-9, the J call TRBJ2-1; 10 positions agree with TRBD2. Per the germline V gene, CDR1 is SEHNR and CDR2 is FQNEAQ (reference sequence). The trim removed 3 bases at V and 2 bases at J, leaving 4 bases unmatched. CDR3 length: 16 amino acids. The chain's CDR3 is CASSFALAGAYNEQFF. The CDR3 nucleotides read TGTGCCAGCAGCTTCGCTCTAGCGGGGGCCTACAATGAGCAGTTCTTC.

The chain recombines TRBV5-4 with TRBJ1-2; D is possibly TRBD1 (6 bases). Germline V gene lookup returns CDR1 SGHNT and CDR2 YYREEE (reference sequence). CDR3 length: 15 amino acids. The V end lost 7 bases, the J end lost 2 bases, and 18 bases lay between the germline ends. The CDR3, as DNA: TGTGCCAGCGGACCCGGGGGCGCGCTAAACTATGGCTACACCTTC. This codes for CASGPGGALNYGYTF.

CDR3 nucleotides: TGTGCCAGCAGCTCTATCGGACAGGGAGCTGAAGCTTTCTTT. Its translation is CASSSIGQGAEAFF. The chain joins TRBV11-2 to TRBJ1-1; 8 nucleotides align to TRBD1. CDR3 length equals 14 residues. Unmatched junction bases numbered 7, after V lost 4 bases and J lost 6 bases. The germline V gene encodes CDR1 SGHAT and CDR2 FQNNGV.

The CDR3 protein is CASSFETGATGELFF. In DNA, the CDR3 is TGCGCCAGCAGCTTCGAAACAGGGGCCACCGGGGAGCTGTTTTTT. This chain joins TRBV5-1 and TRBJ2-2; 7 bases match TRBD1. The germline gives CDR1 SGHRS, CDR2 YFSETQ. The CDR3 sequence is 15 residues long. Germline trimming cut 2 bases from V and 4 bases from J; bases unmatched to any gene: 5.

The genes are TRBV25-1 and TRBJ2-1, with 10 nucleotides matching TRBD2. V lost 3 bases and J lost 1; bases outside the gene matches: 3. The CDR3 is 16 amino acids. Germline lookup yields CDR1 MGHDK and CDR2 SYGVNS. CDR3 DNA sequence: TGTGCCAGCAGTGACATACTAGCGGGGTCCTACAATGAGCAGTTCTTC. Encoded protein: CASSDILAGSYNEQFF.

V gene TRBV6-5 combines with J gene TRBJ2-6; D ambiguous. From germline, CDR1 is MNHEY and CDR2 SVGAGI. There are 15 residues in the CDR3. Trimming left V 7 bases short and J 0 bases short, with 10 bases between. The CDR3: CASTTHVSGANVLTF. The CDR3 DNA sequence: TGTGCCAGCACCACACACGTCTCTGGGGCCAACGTCCTGACTTTC.

The rearrangement joins TRBV5-8 to TRBJ1-4, with no clear D. Germline loops: CDR1 SGHTS, CDR2 YDEGEE. This CDR3 region has 17 residues. The V end lost 4 bases, the J end lost 0 bases, and 16 bases lay between the germline ends. Written as DNA, the CDR3 is TGTGCCAGCAGCCCTTTTACGTCCCTTGCAACTAATGAAAAACTGTTTTTT. This gives the protein CASSPFTSLATNEKLFF.

This chain connects TRBV27 to TRBJ2-7; 8 bases are a match to TRBD1. Trimming removed 0 bases from V and 4 bases from J; junction bases left unmatched: 5. This CDR3 spans 15 amino acids. Per the germline V gene, CDR1 is MNHEY and CDR2 is SMNVEV (reference sequence). CDR3 protein: CASSLSGTGQYEQYF. The CDR3 DNA sequence: TGTGCCAGCAGTTTATCGGGGACAGGACAATACGAGCAGTACTTC.

This chain links TRBV6-5 with TRBJ1-2; TRBD1 might be the D (6 bases). Trimming cost V 8 bases and J 1 base, with 14 bases left between them. The CDR3 spans 14 residues. Germline V gene sequence: CDR1 MNHEY, CDR2 SVGAGI. CDR3 loop: CASFTNRDNYGYTF. The CDR3 nucleotides read TGTGCCAGCTTTACCAACAGGGATAACTATGGCTACACCTTC.